This T cell receptor (beta chain) was recovered during a study of shared clonotypes between healthy human individuals. The assay was immunoSEQ multiplex PCR, and TCRdb's table has in-frame clones only and misses some. The sample carries over a million clones, around 98% recorded once. Findings and limits, study-wide: What limited the represented genetic and exposure-history diversity was the small number of donors. Researchers sampled blood only, noting tissue repertoires likely differ. Clonotypes not shared had lower generation probabilities than those common to all four donors.

Points on this clone: Its antigen remains unidentified.

Healthy HIV-negative adults without recent acute infections or vaccinations served as donors. Germline CDR1 SEHNR, CDR2 FQNEAQ (reference sequence). The CDR3 runs to 15 residues. V was shortened by 9 bases and J by 0 bases, with 12 bases between the two germline ends. The rearrangement uses TRBV7-9 and TRBJ2-6; D could derive from TRBD1 or TRBD2 (5 bases each). The TCR sequence derives from a man aged 25-45 years in good health. Input material: naive CD4+ T cells sorted from blood. Subset of the sample: CD45RA+ positively selected. CDR3 loop: CASTGLLSGANVLTF. CDR3 nucleotides: TGTGCCAGTACGGGGCTCCTCTCTGGGGCCAACGTCCTGACTTTC.